Below, 9 T cell receptor beta chains from the same sample are listed, as sequenced in a study of CD8+CD57+ T cells in acquired aplastic anemia. Genomic DNA served as template for TCR beta VDJ and CDR3 profiling. TCRdb re-analysed the reads in MiXCR, keeping a single row per CDR3 protein. The sample holds some 410,000 distinct CDR3 sequences, about 70% seen once. The sequenced sample consisted of sorted CD4+, CD8+, or CD8+CD57+ T cells (not recorded which) from PBMCs. All receptors derive from a human donor in good health, serving as a control.

The V and J genes are TRBV9 and TRBJ1-1; D perhaps matches TRBD1 (5 bases). V lost 0 bases to trimming and J lost 0 bases, with 9 bases between them. The germline gives CDR1 SGDLS, CDR2 YYNGEE. The CDR3 has 15 residues. DNA for the CDR3: TGTGCCAGCAGCGTAGGGACATTCATGAACACTGAAGCTTTCTTT. Translated, it gives CASSVGTFMNTEAFF.

This clonotype came up many times. The DNA of the CDR3 is TGTGCCAGCAGCCTATATAGCGGGGGGGCCGGGGAGCAGTTCTTC. Translation gives CASSLYSGGAGEQFF. The chain recombines TRBV7-3 with TRBJ2-1, with 11 bases lining up with TRBD2. Germline V gives CDR1 SGHTA, CDR2 FQGTGA. The J segment lost 10 bases and the V segment lost 5 bases, leaving 10 bases of the junction unmatched. The CDR3 covers 15 residues.

This clonotype was seen many times. The V gene is TRBV7-8, the J gene TRBJ2-7, with D possibly matching TRBD1 (6 bases). Looked up from germline, CDR1 is SGHVS and CDR2 is FQNEAQ. CDR3 length: 16 residues. Trimming cost V 3 bases and J 2 bases, with 17 bases left between them. CDR3 in DNA: TGTGCCAGCAGCTTCCAGACTCCTCCAGGGGCCTACGAGCAGTACTTC. Its translation: CASSFQTPPGAYEQYF.

The V call is TRBV10-1, the J call TRBJ1-4; perhaps TRBD1 as D (5 bases). Germline loops: CDR1 WNHNN, CDR2 SYGVQD (reference sequence). This CDR3 is built from 13 residues. V lost 6 bases to trimming and J lost 7 bases, with 12 bases between them. The CDR3 sequence is CASSPGTGEKLFF. The CDR3 DNA is TGCGCCAGCAGCCCCGGGACGGGTGAAAAACTGTTTTTT.

This clonotype was seen a single time. The DNA is omitted, as the CDR3 cannot be located on it reliably, and the CDR3 follows TCRdb's listing. The rearrangement uses TRBV20-1 and TRBJ1-2. In germline, CDR1 is DFQATT, CDR2 SNEGSKA (reference sequence). The CDR3 has 24 amino acids, counting both end residues. CDR3 residues: CSAPSQTTVYFCASSEAGTAGYTF.

The chain combines TRBV6-5 with TRBJ2-7, with 8 bases that match TRBD1. The CDR3 length is 15 residues. Germline CDR1 is MNHEY and CDR2 is SVGAGI. The junction had 13 bases not matched to a gene; V was cut back by 9 bases and J by 3 bases. CDR3 sequence: CASGLRQGPLYEQYF. In DNA form, the CDR3 reads TGTGCCAGTGGGCTACGACAGGGGCCTCTCTACGAGCAGTACTTC.

The sample holds one count of this clonotype. The V and J genes are TRBV5-1 and TRBJ2-7; TRBD1 might be the D (6 bases). V lost 4 bases, J lost 2 bases, and 19 bases lay in between. Germline V gives CDR1 SGHRS, CDR2 YFSETQ. This CDR3 region has 16 residues. CDR3 amino acids: CASSMTGMNTTYEQYF. In nucleotides, the CDR3 is TGCGCCAGCAGCATGACAGGAATGAACACAACCTACGAGCAGTACTTC.

About this clonotype itself: Sequence at one end of the junction differs from germline and may be a read error. The genes are TRBV19 and TRBJ2-1, with a tentative D call TRBD1 (5 bases). Germline V CDR1 and CDR2: LNHDA, SQIVND (reference sequence). The CDR3 runs 16 residues. CDR3 region: CASSIPTGRTYNEQFF. CDR3 sequence (DNA): TGTGCTAGTAGTATTCCAACAGGTCGGACCTACAATGAGCAGTTCTTC.

This sequence joins TRBV15 and TRBJ1-2; TRBD1 matches 7 bases. There are 17 residues in the CDR3. Per the germline V gene, CDR1 is LNHNV and CDR2 is YYDKDF (reference sequence). Trimming cost V 3 bases and J 4 bases; bases outside gene matches: 14. CDR3 region: CATSSYPTATGVYGYTF. The CDR3 nucleotides read TGTGCCACCAGCAGCTACCCAACGGCCACAGGGGTCTATGGCTACACCTTC. Complete variable domain (other parts from reference TRBV15 and TRBJ1-2): DAMVIQNPRYQVTQFGKPVTLSCSQTLNHNVMYWYQQKSSQAPKLLFHYYDKDFNNEADTPDNFQSRRPNTSFCFLDIRSPGLGDTAMYLCATSSYPTATGVYGYTFGSGTRLTVV.